This T cell receptor (beta chain) appears in the sequencing data of a study of OX40 agonist ivuxolimab in advanced cancers. Study context: Participants, 82.7% male, averaged around 64 years of age, ranging from about 23 to 85. Study findings and constraints: CD4+ and CD8+ blood T cells expanded clonally by week 6 at 0.1 to 3.0 mg/kg.

Using immunoSEQ multiplex PCR, the repertoire was profiled, and TCRdb retains in-frame clones only, with some absent. The sample has about 83,000 clones, 91% seen once. Trimming shortened V by 9 bases and J by 1 base, and 13 bases separated the two germline ends. The CDR3 length is 14 residues. Germline V gene sequence: CDR1 MDHEN, CDR2 SYDVKM. Autoimmune disease history or systemic immunosuppression meant exclusion. Baseline was the first blood sampling point, followed by cycle 4 day 1 and cycle 7 day 1. In the case of this clone: Its target is unknown.

The sequences come from CD4+ or CD8+ T cells sorted from blood, collected in a trial of the OX40 agonist ivuxolimab. The sequence was obtained from an adult with an advanced solid tumor such as melanoma, head and neck, liver or kidney cancer. The chain couples TRBV28 to TRBJ1-5, with D possibly being TRBD1 (5 bases). CDR3 coding DNA: TGTGCCAGTCTCCAGGGAGAAAGCAATCAGCCCCAGCATTTT. Its protein is CASLQGESNQPQHF.